Reported below is one T cell receptor beta chain. Antigen specificity is unknown. The time point was: inflamed ileum from the surgical specimen. The source of the sample is a study of T cell repertoires in ileal Crohn's disease. Across the study: M0 samples are biopsies from inflamed ileum in the resection specimen. About 490 nanograms of biopsy DNA per sample underwent TCRB immunosequencing.

The V end lost 0 bases, the J end lost 4 bases, and 12 bases lay between the germline ends. The CDR3 consists of 15 residues. Looked up from germline, CDR1 is ENHRY and CDR2 is SYGVKD. Measured with immunoSEQ multiplex PCR; TCRdb has only the in-frame clones, and not every one. The table records thousands of clones, about 83% of them present only once. The study, taken as a whole, reports: Clonal expansions were more frequent in active smokers than non-smokers at surgery. Compared with CD4 T cells, sorted CD8 cells carried more expanded clones.

The chain has TRBV10-3 and TRBJ1-1; D uncertain. The specimen sequenced was ileal tissue. The source of this sequence is an adult with Crohn's disease. The CDR3 loop is CAISESVGEGTEAFF. DNA of the CDR3: TGTGCCATCAGTGAGTCGGTGGGCGAGGGCACTGAAGCTTTCTTT.